The sequence of this T cell receptor beta chain was determined in a study of blood T cells in healthy people across ages. Study as a whole: Capturing about one barcoded beta molecule per two T cells was achieved by template switching.

Study results and limitations: Lack of knowledge of donor CMV status possibly confounded expanded clonotype changes.

About this clonotype itself: Its target is unknown.

The authors ran a second PCR of about 6 to 11 cycles using a sample-barcoded 5' primer and a J-beta primer mix. TCRdb independently ran MiXCR on the 5' RACE reads; one entry per CDR3 protein. The table records about 580,000 distinct CDR3 sequences, 40% to 55% of them present only once. Trimming stripped 5 bases from V and 5 bases from J, with 10 bases between. This CDR3 is 12 amino acids long. CDR1 is SGHTA and CDR2 is FQGNSA in the germline V gene. The chain uses TRBV7-2 and TRBJ2-7; D is unclear. Sequencing was done on a sample of blood. This clonotype was sampled from a man older than 75 in good health. The CDR3 nucleotides are TGTGCCAGCAGCCGCGACTGGGACGAGCAGTACTTC. It encodes CASSRDWDEQYF.